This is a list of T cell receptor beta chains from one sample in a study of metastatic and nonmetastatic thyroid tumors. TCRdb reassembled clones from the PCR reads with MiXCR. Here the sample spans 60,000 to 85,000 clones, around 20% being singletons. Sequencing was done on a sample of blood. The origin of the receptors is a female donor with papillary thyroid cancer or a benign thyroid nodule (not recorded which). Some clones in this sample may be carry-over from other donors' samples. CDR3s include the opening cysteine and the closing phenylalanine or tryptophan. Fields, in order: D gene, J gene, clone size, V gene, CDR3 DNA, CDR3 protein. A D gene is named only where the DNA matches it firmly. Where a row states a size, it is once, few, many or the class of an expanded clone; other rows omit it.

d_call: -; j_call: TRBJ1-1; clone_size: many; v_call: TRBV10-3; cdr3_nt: TGTGCCATCAGTGAGACGGACACTGAAGCTTTCTTT; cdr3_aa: CAISETDTEAFF
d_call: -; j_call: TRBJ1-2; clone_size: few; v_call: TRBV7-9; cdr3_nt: TGTGCCAGCAGCTTGGGAGCTTATGGCTACACCTTC; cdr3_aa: CASSLGAYGYTF
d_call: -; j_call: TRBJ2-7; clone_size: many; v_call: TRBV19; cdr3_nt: TGTGCCAGTAGTAACACAGACAGGCTCTACGAGCAGTACTTC; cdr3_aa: CASSNTDRLYEQYF
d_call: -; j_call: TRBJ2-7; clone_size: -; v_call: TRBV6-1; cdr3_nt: TGTGCCAGCAGTCCCCTGACAGGCAACGAGCAGTACTTC; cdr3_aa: CASSPLTGNEQYF
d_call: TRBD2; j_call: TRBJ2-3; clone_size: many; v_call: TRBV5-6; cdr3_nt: TGTGCCAGCAGCTTTGTGCCCAGCGGGAGGGCCCCAGATACGCAGTATTTT; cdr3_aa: CASSFVPSGRAPDTQYF
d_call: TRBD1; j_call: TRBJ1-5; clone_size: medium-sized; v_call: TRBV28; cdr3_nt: TGTGCCAGCAGTCACTCGGGGACAGGGGGCGCCCCGCAGCCCCAGCATTTT; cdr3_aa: CASSHSGTGGAPQPQHF
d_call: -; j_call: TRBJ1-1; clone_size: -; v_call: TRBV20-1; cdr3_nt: TGCAGTGCTAGAGAAGGGGTTTCGAACACTGAAGCTTTCTTT; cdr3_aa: CSAREGVSNTEAFF
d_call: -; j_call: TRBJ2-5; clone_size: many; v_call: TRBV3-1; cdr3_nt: TGTGCCAGCAGCCAAGAGCGGTCGTACCAAGAGACCCAGTACTTC; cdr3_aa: CASSQERSYQETQYF
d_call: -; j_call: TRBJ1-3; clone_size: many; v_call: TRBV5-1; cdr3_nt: TGCGCCAGCAGCTTGGTTGGGTTCTCTGGAAACACCATATATTTT; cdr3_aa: CASSLVGFSGNTIYF
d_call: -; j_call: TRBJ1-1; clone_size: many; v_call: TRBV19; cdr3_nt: TGTGCCAGTAGCACAGCCCCGTACGGTACAGCTTTCTTT; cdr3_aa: CASSTAPYGTAFF
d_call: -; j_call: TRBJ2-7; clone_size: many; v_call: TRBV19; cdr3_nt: TGTGCCAGTAGTATAGGCCCGATGCGAGCCGCCTACGAGCAGTACTTC; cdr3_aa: CASSIGPMRAAYEQYF
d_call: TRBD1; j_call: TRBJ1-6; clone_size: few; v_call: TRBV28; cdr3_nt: TGTGCCAGCAGGTGGGACAGGTTGGATTCACCCCTCCACTTT; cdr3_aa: CASRWDRLDSPLHF
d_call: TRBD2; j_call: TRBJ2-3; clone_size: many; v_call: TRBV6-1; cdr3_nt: TGTGCCAGCAGGACGGGGGGTAACACAGATACGCAGTATTTT; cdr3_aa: CASRTGGNTDTQYF
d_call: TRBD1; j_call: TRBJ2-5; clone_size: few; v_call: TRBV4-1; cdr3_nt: TGCGCCAGCAGCCAAGGGGACAGGTCTACAAAGACCCAGTACTTC; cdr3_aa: CASSQGDRSTKTQYF
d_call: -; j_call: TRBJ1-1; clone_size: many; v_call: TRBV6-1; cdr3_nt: TGTGCCAGCACTGTGAGGTCCAACACTGAAGCTTTCTTT; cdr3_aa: CASTVRSNTEAFF
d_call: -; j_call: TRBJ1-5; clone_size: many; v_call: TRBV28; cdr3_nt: TGTGCCAGCAGTTTAGTAGGGGACCAGCCCCAGCATTTT; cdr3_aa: CASSLVGDQPQHF
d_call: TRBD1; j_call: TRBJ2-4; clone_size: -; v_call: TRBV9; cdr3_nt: TGTGCCAGCAGCGTGGCGGACAGGATGCTATCCAAAAACATTCAGTACTTC; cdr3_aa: CASSVADRMLSKNIQYF
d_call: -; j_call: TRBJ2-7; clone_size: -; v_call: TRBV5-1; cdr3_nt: TGCGCCAGCAGGACAGCAAGCTCCTACGAGCAGTACTTC; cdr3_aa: CASRTASSYEQYF
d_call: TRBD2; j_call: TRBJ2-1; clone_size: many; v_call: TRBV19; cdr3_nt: TGTGCCAGTAAAGAGCGGGAGGGTAGGGGGGACAATGAGCAGTTCTTC; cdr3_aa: CASKEREGRGDNEQFF
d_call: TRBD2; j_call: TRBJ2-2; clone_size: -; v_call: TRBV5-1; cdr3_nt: TGCGCCAGCAGCTTTAGCGGGGGCAACACCTGGGAGCTGTTTTTT; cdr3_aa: CASSFSGGNTWELFF
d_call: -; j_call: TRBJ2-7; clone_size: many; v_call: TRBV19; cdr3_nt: TGTGCCAGTAGTACTTACAGGGATGAGCAGTACTTC; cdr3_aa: CASSTYRDEQYF
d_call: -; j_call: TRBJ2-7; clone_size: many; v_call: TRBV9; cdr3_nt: TGTGCCAGCAGCGTAGCTCGTAGCGTCGACGAGCAGTACTTC; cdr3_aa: CASSVARSVDEQYF
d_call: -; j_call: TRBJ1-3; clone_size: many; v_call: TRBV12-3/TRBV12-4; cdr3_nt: TGTGCCAGCAGTTTCTACGGAGGATACTCTGGAAACACCATATATTTT; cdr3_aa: CASSFYGGYSGNTIYF